One and the same sample provided the 32 T cell receptor beta chains below, sequenced in a study of metastatic and nonmetastatic thyroid tumors (dated by TCRdb to the early 2020s). The protocol used for the library was PCR. Sequenced on an Illumina HiSeq 4000. TCRdb redid the processing of the public reads, applying fastp at Q25 and MiXCR, and retained in-frame beta chains. For this sample the table gives roughly 23,000 clones, of which roughly 18% were detected only once. In total, the top ten clones hold 2.5% to 3% of the sample. Before undergoing thyroid surgery, none of the patients had been given any kind of treatment. Sequences were obtained from adjacent normal tissue. The receptor source for this set is a male donor with papillary thyroid cancer or a benign thyroid nodule (not recorded which). Some clones in this sample may be carry-over from other donors' samples.

This clone is categorized as medium-sized. This chain uses TRBV28 with TRBJ2-7, with D uncertain. Trimming removed 6 bases from V and 3 bases from J, with 6 bases in between. This CDR3 is 11 amino acids long. The germline CDR1 and CDR2 sequences are MDHEN and SYDVKM. This chain's CDR3 is CASSRRYEQYF. CDR3 coding DNA: TGTGCCAGCAGCCGTCGCTACGAGCAGTACTTC.

This clone was detected many times. V and J are TRBV9 and TRBJ1-1; possibly TRBD1 for D (5 bases). CDR3 length: 15 residues. Trimming removed 3 bases from V and 5 bases from J, with 17 bases in between. Germline V gives CDR1 SGDLS, CDR2 YYNGEE. The CDR3 reads CASSAVGRGGTEAFF. In nucleotides, the CDR3 is TGTGCCAGCAGCGCTGTGGGACGGGGTGGAACTGAAGCTTTCTTT.

This clone has just a few counts. The chain has TRBV6-7 and TRBJ2-5, with 10 bases that match TRBD1. TRBV6-7 falls under the ORF class, with uncertain function. The CDR3 loop spans 13 amino acids. V trimming: 6 bases; J trimming: 4 bases; junction bases outside the gene matches: 2. The DNA of the CDR3 is TGTGCCAGCAGGGGGGACAGGGGAGAGACCCAGTACTTC. Its protein is CASRGDRGETQYF.

In regard to this clone: Germline and junction disagree at one end, which may indicate a read error. The rearrangement links TRBV30 to TRBJ1-4; D not certain. Germline CDR1 reads GTSNPN; CDR2 reads SVGIG (reference sequence). The CDR3 has 14 residues. The CDR3 here is CAWSGRVQNEKPFF. For the CDR3, the DNA is TGTGCCTGGAGCGGAAGGGTACAAAATGAAAAACCGTTTTTT. Drawing the rest from reference TRBV30 and TRBJ1-4, the complete variable domain is SQTIHQWPATLVQPVGSPLSLECTVEGTSNPNLYWYRQAAGRGLQLLFYSVGIGQISSEVPQNLSASRPQDRQFILSSKKLLLSDSGFYLCAWSGRVQNEKPFFGSGTQLSVL.

This clone has just a few counts. The chain carries TRBV6-1 and TRBJ2-2, with 7 positions matching TRBD1. The ends lost 6 bases at V and 6 bases at J; junction bases unmatched: 7. The CDR3 spans 14 residues. Germline V gene lookup returns CDR1 MNHNS and CDR2 SASEGT. In DNA, the CDR3 is TGTGCCAGCAGGCACGGGACAGTCGCCGGGGAGCTGTTTTTT. The encoded protein is CASRHGTVAGELFF.

Comment on this clone: The junction does not match germline at one end; this may be a read error. The chain joins TRBV6-5 to TRBJ2-3; D might be TRBD1 or TRBD2, each matching 5 bases. CDR3 length: 14 amino acids. Germline V CDR1 and CDR2: MNHEY, SVGAGI. The chain's CDR3 is CASSYSIRGDTQCF. Written as DNA, the CDR3 is TGTGCCAGCAGTTACTCGATCAGAGGGGATACGCAGTGTTTT.

This clone has ten or more counts. The rearrangement joins TRBV30 to TRBJ1-2, with D hard to call. The CDR3 is 15 residues long. Germline V gene data show CDR1 as GTSNPN and CDR2 as SVGIG (reference sequence). With 2 bases removed from V and 3 bases from J, the gap between germline ends came to 16 bases. In DNA form, the CDR3 reads TGTGCCTGGAGTCCTCTTGAAAGGCAGCACTATGGCTACACCTTC. This codes for CAWSPLERQHYGYTF.

This clone showed up just once. The CDR3 ends on some other residue instead of the conserved phenylalanine or tryptophan, so this is likely a read error. The chain has TRBV4-1 and TRBJ2-3, with D tentatively TRBD2 (5 bases). CDR3 length equals 17 residues. V was shortened by 0 bases and J by 4 bases, with 17 bases between the two germline ends. The germline V gene has CDR1 MGHRA and CDR2 YSYEKL. This CDR3 reads CASSQDFRVANPDTQYY. CDR3 coding DNA: TGCGCCAGCAGCCAAGATTTCCGGGTAGCGAACCCAGATACGCAGTATTAT.

This chain joins TRBV20-1 and TRBJ2-1; D may be TRBD2 (7 bases). The V gene's germline CDR1 is DFQATT and CDR2 SNEGSKA (reference sequence). The CDR3 has 15 amino acids. Trimming cost V 7 bases and J 4 bases, with 20 bases left between them. This CDR3 reads CSGPGGLDVYNEQFF. As DNA, the CDR3 is TGCAGTGGGCCGGGGGGCCTGGATGTGTACAATGAGCAGTTCTTC.

Worth noting for this clone: One end of the junction varies from germline; a read error may be responsible. The rearrangement uses TRBV9 and TRBJ2-6, with 8 bases fitting TRBD1. Looked up from germline, CDR1 is SGDLS and CDR2 is YYNGEE. The CDR3 length is 18 residues. Here the CDR3 reads CASSDRRGLVDGANVLAF. For the CDR3, the DNA is TGTGCCAGCAGCGACCGCAGGGGGCTCGTGGATGGGGCCAACGTCCTGGCTTTC.

This clone occurred many times. Given a much more abundant clone one base away, this may be a read error. The sample has other DNA sequences that encode this CDR3 too. The chain is built from TRBV12-5 and TRBJ2-7; 8 positions agree with TRBD2. Germline V gene sequence: CDR1 LGHNT, CDR2 FRNRAP. The CDR3 is 18 residues long. The CDR3 DNA reads TGCGCTAGTGGTTTGGCTAGGGTGGGGTGGCTAGCGGGTTACGAGCAGTACGTC. This translates into CASGLARVGWLAGYEQYV.

In its sample, this clone was seen many times. The chain couples TRBV10-3 to TRBJ1-1, with D unresolved. Trimming removed 5 bases at V and 1 base at J, with 11 bases between. Per the germline V gene, CDR1 is ENHRY and CDR2 is SYGVKD. The CDR3 is 14 residues long. The CDR3 DNA sequence: TGTGCCATCAGTCAATCGGCGGGGAACACTGAAGCTTTCTTT. This translates into CAISQSAGNTEAFF.

In this sample, this clone is medium-sized (0.01 to 0.1%). This chain links TRBV11-2 with TRBJ2-7; perhaps TRBD1 as D (5 bases). CDR1 and CDR2 (germline): SGHAT, FQNNGV. V lost 2 bases and J 0 bases, leaving 17 bases between the germline ends. The CDR3 sequence is 17 residues long. The CDR3 coding sequence is TGTGCCAGCAGCTTATCCGACAGCCCCGGGTACTCCTACGAGCAGTACGTC. It specifies CASSLSDSPGYSYEQYV.

This chain links TRBV5-1 with TRBJ2-1; no definite D call. There are 13 residues in the CDR3. CDR1 is SGHRS and CDR2 is YFSETQ in the germline V gene. Trimming left V 0 bases short and J 5 bases short, with 6 bases between. The CDR3 sequence is CASSLEVNNEQFF. CDR3 DNA: TGCGCCAGCAGCTTGGAAGTCAACAATGAGCAGTTCTTC.

V gene TRBV27 combines with J gene TRBJ2-1; 8 bases match TRBD1. In germline, CDR1 is MNHEY, CDR2 SMNVEV (reference sequence). CDR3 size: 17 residues. Germline trimming cut 4 bases from V and 0 bases from J; bases unmatched to any gene: 8. The CDR3 DNA reads as TGTGCCAGCAGTTCCATGACAGGGGCAGTCTCCTACAATGAGCAGTTCTTC. It specifies CASSSMTGAVSYNEQFF.

In its sample, this clone was seen a few times. This may arise from a read error, as a much more abundant clone is one base away. CDR3 nucleotides: TGCAGTCAAGAGGGAGGTGATGAAAAACTGTCTTTT. Protein product: CSQEGGDEKLSF. The chain has TRBV20-1 and TRBJ1-4; D is unclear. From germline, CDR1 is DFQATT and CDR2 SNEGSKA (reference sequence). The CDR3 contains 12 residues.

Only a few counts were recorded for this clone. The chain combines TRBV9 with TRBJ2-7; D gene ambiguous. The CDR3 runs to 15 residues. The V end was cut by 3 bases, the J end by 3 bases, with 16 bases between. Germline loops: CDR1 SGDLS, CDR2 YYNGEE. The CDR3 DNA sequence: TGTGCCAGCAGCGAGGGAATGGAAGCCTACTACGAGCAGTACTTC. It yields the protein CASSEGMEAYYEQYF. The full variable domain, with the rest looked up from reference TRBV9 and TRBJ2-7, is DSGVTQTPKHLITATGQRVTLRCSPRSGDLSVYWYQQSLDQGLQFLIQYYNGEERAKGNILERFSAQQFPDLHSELNLSSLELGDSALYFCASSEGMEAYYEQYFGPGTRLTVT.

The chain employs TRBV20-1 and TRBJ2-7; D call uncertain. This CDR3 region has 12 residues. Germline V gene data show CDR1 as DFQATT and CDR2 as SNEGSKA (reference sequence). Trimming took off 2 bases at V and 5 bases at J, with 10 bases between the two ends. CDR3 bases: TGCAGTGCTAGACTGGAGACCCACGAGCAGTACTTC. It encodes CSARLETHEQYF.

This clone is medium-sized. The chain couples TRBV6-2 or TRBV6-3 to TRBJ2-1, with 8 bases aligning to TRBD2. The CDR3 is 14 residues long. J was trimmed by 12 bases and V by 4 bases; bases with no gene match: 11. Germline V gene data show CDR1 as MNHEY and CDR2 as SVGEGT. CDR3: CASSSGLETYWQFF. DNA of the CDR3: TGTGCCAGCAGTTCGGGACTAGAGACCTATTGGCAGTTCTTC.

As regards this clone: A much larger clone sits a single nucleotide away, making a read error possible. Other DNA sequences within the sample encode an identical CDR3. The chain has TRBV20-1 and TRBJ2-5; D uncertain. The CDR3 consists of 12 residues. From germline, CDR1 is DFQATT and CDR2 SNEGSKA (reference sequence). The CDR3 protein is CRAREGWETQYF. The CDR3 DNA reads as TGTCGTGCTAGAGAAGGATGGGAGACCCAGTACTTC.

This clone was seen repeatedly, ten times or more. The chain carries TRBV9 and TRBJ2-3, with D perhaps assigned TRBD1 or TRBD2 (6 bases each). The CDR3 runs 15 residues. V lost 0 bases to trimming and J lost 0 bases, with 8 bases between them. The germline V gene has CDR1 SGDLS and CDR2 YYNGEE. This CDR3 reads CASSVGGGSTDTQYF. CDR3 nucleotide sequence: TGTGCCAGCAGCGTAGGAGGGGGGAGCACAGATACGCAGTATTTT. The full variable domain, its missing parts supplied by reference TRBV9 and TRBJ2-3, is DSGVTQTPKHLITATGQRVTLRCSPRSGDLSVYWYQQSLDQGLQFLIQYYNGEERAKGNILERFSAQQFPDLHSELNLSSLELGDSALYFCASSVGGGSTDTQYFGPGTRLTVL.

This clone is categorized as medium-sized. This sequence joins TRBV12-3 or TRBV12-4 and TRBJ2-7, with 9 bases aligning to TRBD2. This CDR3 has 14 residues. Trimming at V came to 6 bases and at J to 5 bases, leaving 8 bases not matched to a gene. In DNA form, the CDR3 reads TGTGCCAGCAGCAAATCCGGGACTAGCAACGAGCAGTACGTC. As protein: CASSKSGTSNEQYV.

This clone was seen a handful of times. Since no conserved phenylalanine or tryptophan closes the CDR3, a read error is the likely cause. This rearrangement joins TRBV5-4 to TRBJ2-6; possibly TRBD1 for D (5 bases). Looked up from germline, CDR1 is SGHNT and CDR2 is YYREEE (reference sequence). V was shortened by 0 bases and J by 1 base, with 11 bases between the two germline ends. This CDR3 region has 17 residues. The CDR3 DNA follows: TGTGCCAGCAGCTTGGAGATTCCAGGGTCTGGGGCCAACGTCCTGACTCTC. This translates into CASSLEIPGSGANVLTL.

The chain has TRBV6-1 and TRBJ2-7, with TRBD2 matching over 7 bases. The V gene's germline CDR1 is MNHNS and CDR2 SASEGT. Trimming took 9 bases from V and 10 from J; bases not matched to a gene: 18. The CDR3 has 14 residues. CDR3 bases: TGTGCCAGTAAATCTGGACCGGGAGGCATGTATCAGTACGTC. This translates into CASKSGPGGMYQYV.

This clone has a count of ten or more. This chain links TRBV5-1 with TRBJ1-1; the match to TRBD1 covers 8 bases. Germline CDR1 SGHRS, CDR2 YFSETQ. The CDR3 spans 13 residues. V trimming: 4 bases; J trimming: 8 bases; junction bases outside the gene matches: 7. CDR3 protein: CASSQGQEREAFF. CDR3 DNA: TGCGCCAGCAGCCAGGGACAGGAGAGGGAAGCTTTCTTT. Filled out from reference TRBV5-1 and TRBJ1-1, the complete variable domain reads KAGVTQTPRYLIKTRGQQVTLSCSPISGHRSVSWYQQTPGQGLQFLFEYFSETQRNKGNFPGRFSGRQFSNSRSEMNVSTLELGDSALYLCASSQGQEREAFFGQGTRLTVV.

A word on this clone: The CDR3 carries no conserved terminal phenylalanine or tryptophan, so it likely arises from a read error. The chain uses TRBV5-1 and TRBJ1-4; TRBD1 is a possible D gene (5 bases). CDR3 length equals 15 residues. V was shortened by 6 bases and J by 5 bases, with 17 bases between the two germline ends. The germline V gene encodes CDR1 SGHRS and CDR2 YFSETQ. CDR3 nucleotides: TGCGCCAGCAAGGGGAGCGCAGCTCGAAATGAAAAACTGTTTTTG. Amino acid sequence: CASKGSAARNEKLFL.

On this clone: This sequence may be a read error, since a much larger clone differs from it by one base. The chain links TRBV14 to TRBJ1-1, with D uncertain. This CDR3 spans 13 amino acids. The V gene's germline CDR1 is SGHDN and CDR2 FVKESK. V was trimmed by 0 bases and J by 8 bases, leaving 10 bases between them. The DNA for the CDR3 is TGTGCCAGCAGCCAAGATACCGTCAGCGAAGCTTTCTTT. Translation gives CASSQDTVSEAFF. The whole variable domain, filled in from reference TRBV14 and TRBJ1-1, reads EAGVTQFPSHSVIEKGQTVTLRCDPISGHDNLYWYRRVMGKEIKFLLHFVKESKQDESGMPNNRFLAERTGGTYSTLKVQPAELEDSGVYFCASSQDTVSEAFFGQGTRLTVV.

This clone showed up many times. This chain connects TRBV25-1 to TRBJ2-3; D gene ambiguous. This CDR3 has 12 amino acids. The V end was cut by 8 bases, the J end by 6 bases, with 12 bases between. Germline V gene data show CDR1 as MGHDK and CDR2 as SYGVNS. Written as DNA, the CDR3 is TGTGCCAGCCAGACATCGGTCGATACGCAGTATTTT. Translating gives CASQTSVDTQYF.

On this clone: A read error may produce the germline difference seen at one junction end. The chain carries TRBV10-3 and TRBJ1-2, with D maybe TRBD1 (5 bases). Germline-derived CDR1 and CDR2 are ENHRY and SYGVKD. The CDR3 is 13 amino acids. DNA of the CDR3: TGTGCCATCAGTGGCGACAGCGACTATGGATACACCTTC. Translated, it gives CAISGDSDYGYTF.

Relative to its sample, this clone is medium-sized. J is TRBJ1-5 and V is TRBV6-1, with 8 bases identical to TRBD1. The CDR3 length is 17 residues. Germline trimming cut 3 bases from V and 4 bases from J; bases unmatched to any gene: 11. CDR1 and CDR2 from the germline V gene are MNHNS and SASEGT. Here the CDR3 DNA reads TGTGCCAGCAGTGAGGTACCGGGACAGGTGCGGAATCAGCCCCAGCATTTT. Translating gives CASSEVPGQVRNQPQHF.

Many counts were recorded for this clone. Additional DNA sequences in this sample encode the identical CDR3. CDR3 coding DNA: TGTGCCAGCAGCCCCGGGGAGCGGGAGGTCGGGGAGCTGTTTTTT. Protein product: CASSPGEREVGELFF. The rearrangement links TRBV5-4 to TRBJ2-2; 9 nucleotides match TRBD2. This CDR3 has 15 residues. Germline CDR1 reads SGHNT; CDR2 reads YYREEE (reference sequence). V lost 4 bases, J lost 7 bases, and 8 bases stayed unmatched.

This clone was recorded a few times. The rearrangement joins TRBV27 to TRBJ2-3; maybe TRBD1 (5 bases). Gene TRBJ1-5 matches the end of the DNA better, so the J call may be wrong. The CDR3 is 15 amino acids. Germline V gene sequence: CDR1 MNHEY, CDR2 SMNVEV (reference sequence). CDR3 region: CASSLSWGDGDTQHF. CDR3 sequence (DNA): TGTGCCAGCAGTTTATCTTGGGGGGACGGAGATACGCAGCATTTT.